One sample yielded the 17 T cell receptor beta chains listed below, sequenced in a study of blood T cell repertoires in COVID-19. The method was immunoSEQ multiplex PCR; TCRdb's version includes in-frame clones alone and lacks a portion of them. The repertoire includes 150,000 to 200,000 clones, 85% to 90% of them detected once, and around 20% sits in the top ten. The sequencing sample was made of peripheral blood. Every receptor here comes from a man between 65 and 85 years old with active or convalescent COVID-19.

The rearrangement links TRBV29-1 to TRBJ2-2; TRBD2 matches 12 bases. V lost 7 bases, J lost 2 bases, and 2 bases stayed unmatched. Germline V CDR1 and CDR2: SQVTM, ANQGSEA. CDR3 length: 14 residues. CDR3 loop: CSATSGRNTGELFF. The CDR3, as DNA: TGCAGCGCGACTAGCGGGAGAAACACCGGGGAGCTGTTTTTT.

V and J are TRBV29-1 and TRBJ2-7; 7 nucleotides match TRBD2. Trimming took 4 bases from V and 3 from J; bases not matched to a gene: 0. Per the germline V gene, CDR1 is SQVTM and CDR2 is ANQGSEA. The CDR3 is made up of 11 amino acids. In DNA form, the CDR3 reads TGCAGCGTTGGGGAGGGCTACGAGCAGTACTTC. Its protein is CSVGEGYEQYF.

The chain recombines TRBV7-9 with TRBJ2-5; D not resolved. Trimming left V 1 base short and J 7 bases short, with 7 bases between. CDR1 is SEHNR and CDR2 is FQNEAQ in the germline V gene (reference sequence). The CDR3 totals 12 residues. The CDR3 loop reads CASSLGISTQYF. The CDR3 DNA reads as TGTGCCAGCAGCTTAGGTATTTCGACCCAGTACTTC.

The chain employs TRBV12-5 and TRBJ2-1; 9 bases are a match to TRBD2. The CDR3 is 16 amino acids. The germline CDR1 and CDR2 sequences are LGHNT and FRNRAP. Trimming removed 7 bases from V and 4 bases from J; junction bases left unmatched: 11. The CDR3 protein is CASAPPVTSGYNEQFF. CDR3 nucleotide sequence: TGTGCTAGTGCCCCACCGGTGACTAGCGGTTACAATGAGCAGTTCTTC.

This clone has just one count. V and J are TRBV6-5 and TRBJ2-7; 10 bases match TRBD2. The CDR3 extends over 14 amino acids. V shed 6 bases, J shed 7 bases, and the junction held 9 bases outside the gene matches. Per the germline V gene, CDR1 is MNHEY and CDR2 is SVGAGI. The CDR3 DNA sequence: TGTGCCAGCAGAAGAAGCGGGAGGGCCGGTGAGCAGTACTTC. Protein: CASRRSGRAGEQYF.

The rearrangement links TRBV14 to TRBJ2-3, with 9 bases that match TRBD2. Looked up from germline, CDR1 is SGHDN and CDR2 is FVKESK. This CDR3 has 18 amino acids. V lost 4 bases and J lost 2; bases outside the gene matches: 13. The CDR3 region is CASSPSPWVAGATDTQYF. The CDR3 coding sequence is TGTGCCAGCAGCCCGTCCCCGTGGGTAGCGGGAGCCACAGATACGCAGTATTTT. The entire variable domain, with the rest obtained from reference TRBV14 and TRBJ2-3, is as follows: EAGVTQFPSHSVIEKGQTVTLRCDPISGHDNLYWYRRVMGKEIKFLLHFVKESKQDESGMPNNRFLAERTGGTYSTLKVQPAELEDSGVYFCASSPSPWVAGATDTQYFGPGTRLTVL.

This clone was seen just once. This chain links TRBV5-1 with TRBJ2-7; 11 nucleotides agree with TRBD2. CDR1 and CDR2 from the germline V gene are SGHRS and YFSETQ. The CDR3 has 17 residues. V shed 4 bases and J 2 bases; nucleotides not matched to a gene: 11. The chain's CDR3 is CASSRAGGLAVPYEQYF. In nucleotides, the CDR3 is TGCGCCAGCAGCCGAGCTGGGGGACTAGCGGTCCCCTACGAGCAGTACTTC.

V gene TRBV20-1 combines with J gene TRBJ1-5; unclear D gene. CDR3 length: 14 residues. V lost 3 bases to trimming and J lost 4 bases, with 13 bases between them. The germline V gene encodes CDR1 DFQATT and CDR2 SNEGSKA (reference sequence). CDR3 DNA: TGCAGTGCTAGTTCAAACACCAATAATCAGCCCCAGCATTTT. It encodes CSASSNTNNQPQHF.

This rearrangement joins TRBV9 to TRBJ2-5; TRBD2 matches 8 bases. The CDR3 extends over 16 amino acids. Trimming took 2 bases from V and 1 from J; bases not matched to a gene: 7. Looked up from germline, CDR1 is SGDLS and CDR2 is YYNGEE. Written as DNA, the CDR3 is TGTGCCAGCAGCGTCGGGACTAGAGGAGGCCAAGAGACCCAGTACTTC. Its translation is CASSVGTRGGQETQYF.

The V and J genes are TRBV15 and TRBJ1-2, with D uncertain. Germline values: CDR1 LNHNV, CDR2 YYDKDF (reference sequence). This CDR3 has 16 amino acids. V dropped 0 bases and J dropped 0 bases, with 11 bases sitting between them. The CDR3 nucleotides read TGTGCCACCAGCAGAGATAACGGGAACACTAACTATGGCTACACCTTC. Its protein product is CATSRDNGNTNYGYTF.

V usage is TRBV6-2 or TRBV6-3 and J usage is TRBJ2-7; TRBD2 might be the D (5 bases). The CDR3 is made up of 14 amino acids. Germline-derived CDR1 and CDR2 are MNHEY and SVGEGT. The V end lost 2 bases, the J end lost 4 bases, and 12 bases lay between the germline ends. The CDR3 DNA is TGTGCCAGCAGTTACCCTCAGACGGGGTACGAGCAGTACTTC. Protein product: CASSYPQTGYEQYF.

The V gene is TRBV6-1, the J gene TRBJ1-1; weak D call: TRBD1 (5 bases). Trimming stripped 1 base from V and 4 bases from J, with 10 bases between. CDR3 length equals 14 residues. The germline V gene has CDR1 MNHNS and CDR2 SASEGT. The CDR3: CASSEGWGRTEAFF. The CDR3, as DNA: TGTGCCAGCAGTGAAGGTTGGGGCCGCACTGAAGCTTTCTTT.

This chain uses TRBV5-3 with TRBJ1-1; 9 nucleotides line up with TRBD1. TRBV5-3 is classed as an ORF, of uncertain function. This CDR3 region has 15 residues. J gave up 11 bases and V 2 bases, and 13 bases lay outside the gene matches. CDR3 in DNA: TGTGCCAGAAGCTTCCGGGACAGGGTTACGGTCATCGCTTTCTTT. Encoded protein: CARSFRDRVTVIAFF.

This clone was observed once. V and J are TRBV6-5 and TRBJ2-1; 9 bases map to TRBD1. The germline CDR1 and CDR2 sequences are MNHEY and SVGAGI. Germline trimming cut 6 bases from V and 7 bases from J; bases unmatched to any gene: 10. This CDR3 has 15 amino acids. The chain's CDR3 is CASSSLTGGMNEQFF. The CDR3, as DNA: TGTGCCAGCAGCTCCCTGACAGGGGGGATGAATGAGCAGTTCTTC.

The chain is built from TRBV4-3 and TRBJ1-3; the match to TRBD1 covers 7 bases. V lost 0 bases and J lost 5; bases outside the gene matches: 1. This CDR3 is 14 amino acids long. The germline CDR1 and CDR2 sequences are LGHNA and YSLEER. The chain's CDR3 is CASSQEGQRNTIYF. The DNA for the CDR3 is TGCGCCAGCAGCCAAGAGGGACAGAGAAACACCATATATTTT.

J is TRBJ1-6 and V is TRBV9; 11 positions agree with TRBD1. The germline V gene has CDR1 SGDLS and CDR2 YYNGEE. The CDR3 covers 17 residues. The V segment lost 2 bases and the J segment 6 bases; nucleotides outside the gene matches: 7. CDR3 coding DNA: TGTGCCAGCAGCGTTCGGCGGACAGGGGGCCGTAATTCACCCCTCCACTTT. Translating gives CASSVRRTGGRNSPLHF.

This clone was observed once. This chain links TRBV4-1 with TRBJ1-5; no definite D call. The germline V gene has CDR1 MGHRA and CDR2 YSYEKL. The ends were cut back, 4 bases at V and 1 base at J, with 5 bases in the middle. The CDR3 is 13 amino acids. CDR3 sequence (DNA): TGCGCCAGCAGCCTCAGAAGCAATCAGCCCCAGCATTTT. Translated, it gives CASSLRSNQPQHF.